The source of this T cell receptor (beta chain) is a study of shared clonotypes between healthy human individuals. CD45RO negativity and positive selection for CCR7 defined naive CD8 cells, a population that excluded terminally differentiated effector memory CD45RA+ cells. Study-level points and caveats: Large sequencing depth failed to make sorted-subset sequencing complete, rarefaction showed. Sharing across four donors was highest in naive CD4 (around 5%) and lowest in memory CD8 (around 0.4%).

Repertoires were generated with immunoSEQ multiplex PCR, while TCRdb's copy carries only in-frame clones and drops some. The data contain fewer than 1 million clones, just over 95% of them singletons. Turning to this clone: Its antigen is still unknown. Other DNA sequences within the sample encode an identical CDR3.

The sample comprised naive CD8+ T cells sorted from blood. The sequence was obtained from a man aged 25 to 45 in good health.

CDR3 protein: CASSPGRSSYNEQFF. The CDR3 bases are TGTGCCAGCAGTCCTGGTCGTAGCTCCTACAATGAGCAGTTCTTC. V and J are TRBV6-5 and TRBJ2-1; no clear D. The germline CDR1 and CDR2 sequences are MNHEY and SVGAGI. This CDR3 has 15 amino acids. V lost 5 bases and J 0 bases, leaving 11 bases between the germline ends.